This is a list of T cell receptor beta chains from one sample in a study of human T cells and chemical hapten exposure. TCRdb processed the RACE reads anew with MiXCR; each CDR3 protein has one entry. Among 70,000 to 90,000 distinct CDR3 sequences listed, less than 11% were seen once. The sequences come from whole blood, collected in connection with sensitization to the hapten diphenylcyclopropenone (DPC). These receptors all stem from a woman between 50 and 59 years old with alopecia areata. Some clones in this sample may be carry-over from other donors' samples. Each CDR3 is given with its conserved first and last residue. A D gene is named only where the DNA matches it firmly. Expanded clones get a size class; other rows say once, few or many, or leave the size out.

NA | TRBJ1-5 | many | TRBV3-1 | CASSQQNSNQPQHF | TGTGCCAGCAGCCAACAGAATAGCAATCAGCCCCAGCATTTT
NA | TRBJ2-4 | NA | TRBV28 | CASSSRNIQYF | TGTGCCAGCAGTTCTCGAAACATTCAGTACTTC
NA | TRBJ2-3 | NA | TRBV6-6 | CASSYGQPSSTDTQYF | TGTGCCAGCAGTTACGGGCAACCTTCTAGCACAGATACGCAGTATTTT
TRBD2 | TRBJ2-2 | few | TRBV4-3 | CASSQLAGANGELFF | TGCGCCAGCAGCCAGCTAGCGGGAGCGAACGGGGAGCTGTTTTTT
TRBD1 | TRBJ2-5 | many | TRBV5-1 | CASSQPAGQGETQYF | TGCGCCAGCAGCCAACCCGCTGGACAGGGTGAGACCCAGTACTTC
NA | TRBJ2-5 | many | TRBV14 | CASSQDVTGPSETQYF | TGTGCCAGCAGCCAAGATGTGACGGGGCCCTCGGAGACCCAGTACTTC
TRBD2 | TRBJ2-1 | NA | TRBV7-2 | CASSKRTGLAEGQYNEQFF | TGTGCCAGCAGCAAACGCACGGGACTAGCGGAGGGACAATACAATGAGCAGTTCTTC
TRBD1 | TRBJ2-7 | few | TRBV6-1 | CASSPRQGRYEQYF | TGTGCCAGCAGTCCTCGACAGGGTCGTTACGAGCAGTACTTC
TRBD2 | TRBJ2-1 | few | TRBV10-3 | CAISSHSSGRMYNEQFF | TGTGCCATCAGTTCACACTCAAGCGGGAGAATGTACAATGAGCAGTTCTTC
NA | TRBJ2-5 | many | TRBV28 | CASSETGPRETQYF | TGTGCCAGCAGCGAAACAGGGCCCCGAGAGACCCAGTACTTC
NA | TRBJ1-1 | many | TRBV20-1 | CSAKARARHTEAFF | TGCAGTGCTAAAGCGAGGGCGAGACACACTGAAGCTTTCTTT
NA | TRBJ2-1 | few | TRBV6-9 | CASSSPQAYNEQFF | TGTGCCAGCAGCTCTCCCCAGGCCTACAATGAGCAGTTCTTC
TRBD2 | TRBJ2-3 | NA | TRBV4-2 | CASSQPQTSGRADTQYF | TGTGCCAGCAGCCAACCCCAGACTAGCGGGAGGGCTGATACGCAGTATTTT
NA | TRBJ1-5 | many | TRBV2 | CASSEDQGTSQHF | TGTGCCAGCAGTGAAGACCAGGGAACGTCCCAGCATTTT
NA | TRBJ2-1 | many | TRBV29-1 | CSVEVGSYNEQFF | TGCAGCGTCGAGGTGGGCTCCTACAATGAGCAGTTCTTC
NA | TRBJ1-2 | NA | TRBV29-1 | CSVGGGDRGYTF | TGCAGCGTTGGAGGGGGTGATCGCGGCTACACCTTC
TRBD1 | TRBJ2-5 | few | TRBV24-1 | CATSEHGTGKQETQYF | TGTGCCACCAGTGAACACGGGACAGGGAAACAAGAGACCCAGTACTTC
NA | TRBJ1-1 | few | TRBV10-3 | CAISESSLLNTEAFF | TGTGCCATCAGTGAGTCCAGCCTCTTGAACACTGAAGCTTTCTTT
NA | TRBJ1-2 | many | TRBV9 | CASSVAPDLSGYTF | TGTGCCAGCAGCGTAGCTCCAGACCTCTCTGGCTACACCTTC
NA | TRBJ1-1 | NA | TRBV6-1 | CASRAQINTEAFF | TGTGCCAGCAGAGCACAAATTAACACTGAAGCTTTCTTT
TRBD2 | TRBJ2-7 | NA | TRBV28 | CASRASGRSEQYF | TGTGCCAGCAGGGCAAGCGGGAGAAGTGAGCAGTACTTC
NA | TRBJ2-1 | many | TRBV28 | CASSRAVLGSSYNEQFF | TGTGCCAGCAGCCGAGCGGTTCTGGGGAGCTCCTACAATGAGCAGTTCTTC
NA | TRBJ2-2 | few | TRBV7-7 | CASSEGVWLNTGELFF | TGTGCCAGCAGCGAGGGGGTATGGTTGAACACCGGGGAGCTGTTTTTT
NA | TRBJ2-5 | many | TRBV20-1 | CSAVKSSQETQYF | TGCAGTGCCGTGAAATCCAGCCAAGAGACCCAGTACTTC
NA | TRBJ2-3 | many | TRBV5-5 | CASSTLVGFTDTQYF | TGTGCCAGCAGCACCTTGGTGGGCTTCACAGATACGCAGTATTTT
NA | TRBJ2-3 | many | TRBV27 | CASGHGGPSTDTQYF | TGTGCCAGCGGTCACGGCGGTCCTAGCACAGATACGCAGTATTTT
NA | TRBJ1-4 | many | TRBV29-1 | CSVNLGPNEKLFF | TGCAGCGTTAACCTAGGGCCTAATGAAAAACTGTTTTTT
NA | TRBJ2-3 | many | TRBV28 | CASSPQGLSTDTQYF | TGTGCCAGCAGCCCCCAAGGCCTAAGCACAGATACGCAGTATTTT
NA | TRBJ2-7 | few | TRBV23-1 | CASSPQIYEQYF | TGCGCCAGCAGTCCACAGATCTACGAGCAGTACTTC
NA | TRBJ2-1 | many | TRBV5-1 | CASSLRLATQVPNEQFF | TGCGCCAGCAGCTTGCGCCTAGCTACTCAGGTTCCCAATGAGCAGTTCTTC
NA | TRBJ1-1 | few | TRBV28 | CASSFTGRTEAFF | TGTGCCAGCAGTTTTACAGGGCGCACTGAAGCTTTCTTT
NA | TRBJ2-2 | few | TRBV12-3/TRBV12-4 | CASSLAGTNTGELFF | TGTGCCAGCAGTTTGGCGGGGACGAACACCGGGGAGCTGTTTTTT
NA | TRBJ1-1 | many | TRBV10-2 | CASRNRNLAEAFF | TGCGCCAGCAGGAATAGGAACCTTGCTGAAGCTTTCTTT
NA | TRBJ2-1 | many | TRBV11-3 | CASSATVYNEQFF | TGTGCCAGCAGCGCGACAGTTTACAATGAGCAGTTCTTC
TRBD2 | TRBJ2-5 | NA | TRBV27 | CASSRASGSLLETQYF | TGTGCCAGCAGCCGGGCCAGCGGGAGTCTTTTGGAGACCCAGTACTTC
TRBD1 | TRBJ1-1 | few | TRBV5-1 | CASRGTGSEAFF | TGCGCCAGCAGGGGGACAGGGTCTGAAGCTTTCTTT
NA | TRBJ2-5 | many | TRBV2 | CASTERSFQETQYF | TGTGCCAGCACCGAAAGGAGCTTCCAAGAGACCCAGTACTTC
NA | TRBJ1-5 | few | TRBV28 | CASRVGNQPQHF | TGTGCCAGCAGGGTGGGGAATCAGCCCCAGCATTTT
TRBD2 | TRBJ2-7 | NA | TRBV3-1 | CASSQGLGLYEQHF | TGTGCCAGCAGCCAGGGACTAGGACTATACGAGCAGCACTTC
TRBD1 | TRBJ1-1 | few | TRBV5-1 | CASSVGQENMNTEAFF | TGCGCCAGCAGCGTGGGACAGGAGAATATGAACACTGAAGCTTTCTTT
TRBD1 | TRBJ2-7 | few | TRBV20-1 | CSGQGVEEQYF | TGCAGTGGGCAGGGGGTTGAAGAGCAGTACTTC
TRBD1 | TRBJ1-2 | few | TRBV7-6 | CASSPPRTGGFGYGYTF | TGTGCCAGCAGTCCTCCGAGGACAGGGGGCTTTGGCTATGGCTACACCTTC
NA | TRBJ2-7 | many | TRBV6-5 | CASSYSQGSYEQYF | TGTGCCAGCAGTTACTCACAGGGTTCCTACGAGCAGTACTTC
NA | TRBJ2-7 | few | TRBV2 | CASSVGAGTYEQYF | TGTGCCAGCAGTGTGGGGGCGGGAACCTACGAGCAGTACTTC
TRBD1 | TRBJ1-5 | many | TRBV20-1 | CSVTTGTGVYSNQPQHF | TGCAGTGTTACCACCGGGACAGGGGTTTATAGCAATCAGCCCCAGCATTTT
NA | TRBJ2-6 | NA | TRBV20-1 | CSAIPGANVLTF | TGCAGTGCAATCCCTGGGGCCAACGTCCTGACTTTC
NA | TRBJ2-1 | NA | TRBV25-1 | CASSYGPGHKYNEQFF | TGTGCCAGCAGTTACGGTCCCGGTCACAAGTACAATGAGCAGTTCTTC
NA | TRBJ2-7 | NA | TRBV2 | CARTKNRNYEQYF | TGTGCCAGAACCAAAAACAGGAACTACGAGCAGTACTTC
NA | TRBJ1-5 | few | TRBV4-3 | CASSPQFRNNQPQHF | TGCGCCAGCAGCCCCCAGTTCCGGAACAATCAGCCCCAGCATTTT
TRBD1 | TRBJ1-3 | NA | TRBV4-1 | CASSQGGTGPSGNTIYF | TGCGCCAGCAGCCAAGGGGGGACAGGCCCCTCTGGAAACACCATATATTTT
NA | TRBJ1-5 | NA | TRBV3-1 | CASSQVAGVDQPQHF | TGTGCCAGCAGCCAAGTTGCCGGGGTCGATCAGCCCCAGCATTTT
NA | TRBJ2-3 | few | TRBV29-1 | CSVELLPDTQYF | TGCAGCGTTGAATTGCTGCCCGATACGCAGTATTTT
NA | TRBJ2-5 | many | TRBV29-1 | CSVSGGSDQETQYF | TGCAGCGTATCTGGGGGGAGTGACCAAGAGACCCAGTACTTC
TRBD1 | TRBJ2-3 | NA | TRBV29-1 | CTCRTGEDTQYF | TGCACCTGCCGGACAGGGGAGGATACGCAGTATTTT
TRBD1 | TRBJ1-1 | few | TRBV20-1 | CSAEEGANTEAFF | TGCAGTGCGGAAGAGGGGGCGAACACTGAAGCTTTCTTT
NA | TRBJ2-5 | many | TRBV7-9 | CASREETQYF | TGTGCCAGCAGGGAAGAGACCCAGTACTTC
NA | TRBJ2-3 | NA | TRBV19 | CASSSHSSTDTQYF | TGTGCCAGTAGTTCGCATTCTAGCACAGATACGCAGTATTTT